The rows below give T cell receptor beta chains drawn from one sample of a study of T cells in localized non-small cell lung cancer. Clones were read by immunoSEQ multiplex PCR, and TCRdb kept only the in-frame ones, dropping some. The profile shows about 1,800 clones, less than 30% of them singletons. This specimen consisted of normal lung tissue next to the tumor, obtained before any cancer treatment. These receptors came from a female donor older than 55 with stage I lung adenocarcinoma. Each CDR3 is given with its conserved first and last residue. The D gene is left open where the match is weak. The size field is filled for only some rows; it gives once, few, many or a size class.

>TRBJ2-5|.|.|TRBV29-1
CSVEIHRETQYF
TGCAGCGTTGAGATTCACAGGGAGACCCAGTACTTC
>TRBJ1-1|.|.|TRBV6-8
CASIKWGTEAFF
TGTGCCAGCATCAAGTGGGGAACTGAAGCTTTCTTT
>TRBJ1-3|TRBD1|.|TRBV10-2
CASSEPTGAGNTIYF
TGCGCCAGCAGTGAGCCCACAGGGGCTGGAAACACCATATATTTT
>TRBJ2-3|TRBD1|.|TRBV6-8
CASKLTGSTDTQYF
TGTGCCAGCAAGTTGACAGGGAGCACAGATACGCAGTATTTT
>TRBJ2-4|TRBD1|medium-sized|TRBV9
CASSPGTGKNIQYF
TGTGCCAGCAGCCCGGGGACAGGGAAAAACATTCAGTACTTC
>TRBJ2-3|TRBD2|few|TRBV9
CASRASGSSADTQYF
TGTGCCAGCAGGGCTAGCGGGAGTTCAGCAGATACGCAGTATTTT
>TRBJ2-3|.|medium-sized|TRBV6-8
CASSLRGPSADTQYF
TGTGCCAGCAGCCTCAGGGGTCCCAGCGCAGATACGCAGTATTTT
>TRBJ2-5|TRBD2|few|TRBV19
CASKRQGGGNPYQETQYF
TGTGCCAGTAAACGGCAGGGCGGGGGGAATCCTTACCAAGAGACCCAGTACTTC
>TRBJ1-1|TRBD1|large|TRBV28
CASSLTGMGTEAFF
TGTGCCAGCAGTTTGACAGGGATGGGCACTGAAGCTTTCTTT
>TRBJ2-5|TRBD2|.|TRBV11-3
CASSLVGARGLGQETQYF
TGTGCCAGCAGCTTAGTTGGGGCGCGGGGACTAGGACAAGAGACCCAGTACTTC
>TRBJ1-1|.|.|TRBV11-3
CASSQGFGRTTEAFF
TGTGCCAGCAGTCAAGGTTTTGGGAGGACCACTGAAGCTTTCTTT
>TRBJ1-5|.|few|TRBV5-1
CASSLEGSNQPQHF
TGCGCCAGCAGCTTGGAAGGGTCCAATCAGCCCCAGCATTTT
>TRBJ1-2|.|once|TRBV14
CASSQGGFYGYTF
TGTGCCAGCAGCCAAGGGGGATTCTATGGCTACACCTTC
>TRBJ2-2|TRBD1|.|TRBV19
CASRPWGDRPNTGELFF
TGTGCCAGTAGACCCTGGGGGGACAGGCCTAACACCGGGGAGCTGTTTTTT
>TRBJ1-1|TRBD1|few|TRBV25-1
CASGPRTGYTEAFF
TGTGCCAGCGGACCCAGGACAGGGTACACTGAAGCTTTCTTT
>TRBJ1-1|TRBD1|few|TRBV9
CASTRTGGRVDTEAFF
TGTGCCAGCACCAGGACAGGGGGCCGGGTGGACACTGAAGCTTTCTTT
>TRBJ1-1|.|.|TRBV6-8
CASSYSTLDGNTEAFF
TGTGCCAGCAGTTACTCGACGCTAGATGGGAACACTGAAGCTTTCTTT
>TRBJ2-2|.|medium-sized|TRBV4-1
CASSHGLAPNTGELFF
TGCGCCAGCAGCCATGGGCTAGCGCCGAACACCGGGGAGCTGTTTTTT
>TRBJ2-5|TRBD2|few|TRBV6-8
CAISPTSGNQETQYF
TGTGCCATCAGCCCGACTAGCGGTAACCAAGAGACCCAGTACTTC
>TRBJ2-5|.|medium-sized|TRBV10-3
CAISEESRSETQYF
TGTGCCATCAGTGAGGAAAGTCGGTCGGAGACCCAGTACTTC
>TRBJ2-2|.|.|TRBV15
CATSRDLGGATGELFF
TGTGCCACCAGCAGAGATCTAGGAGGCGCGACCGGGGAGCTGTTTTTT
>TRBJ1-5|.|.|TRBV5-1
CASSLSSTDQPQHF
TGCGCCAGCAGCTTGTCTAGCACCGATCAGCCCCAGCATTTT
>TRBJ1-1|.|few|TRBV19
CASTPDGYTEAFF
TGTGCCAGTACCCCTGACGGGTACACTGAAGCTTTCTTT
>TRBJ1-1|TRBD1|once|TRBV29-1
CSVPTGMNTEAFF
TGCAGCGTCCCGACAGGGATGAACACTGAAGCTTTCTTT
>TRBJ2-5|.|medium-sized|TRBV6-8
CASSPGGQETQYF
TGTGCCAGCAGTCCTGGGGGGCAAGAGACCCAGTACTTC
>TRBJ1-3|.|medium-sized|TRBV7-2
CASSFGSGNTIYF
TGTGCCAGCAGCTTCGGATCTGGAAACACCATATATTTT
>TRBJ2-1|.|.|TRBV29-1
CSVEQDSSNEQFF
TGCAGCGTTGAACAGGACTCTTCCAATGAGCAGTTCTTC
>TRBJ2-3|.|medium-sized|TRBV11-3
CASSLDLHADTQYF
TGTGCCAGCAGCTTAGACTTGCATGCGGATACGCAGTATTTT
>TRBJ2-5|TRBD1|few|TRBV30
CAWSVGQGRQETQYF
TGTGCCTGGAGTGTCGGACAGGGCCGACAAGAGACCCAGTACTTC
>TRBJ2-5|.|few|TRBV11-3
CASSREWGQETQYF
TGTGCCAGCAGCAGAGAGTGGGGGCAAGAGACCCAGTACTTC
>TRBJ2-6|.|few|TRBV11-3
CASSLGGTVSGANVLTF
TGTGCCAGCAGCTTAGGGGGTACTGTCTCTGGGGCCAACGTCCTGACTTTC
>TRBJ1-5|TRBD1|.|TRBV19
CASSTSGTGLNQPQHF
TGTGCCAGTAGTACCAGCGGGACAGGACTCAATCAGCCCCAGCATTTT
>TRBJ1-4|.|.|TRBV11-3
CASSLEGGPYEKLFF
TGTGCCAGCAGCTTAGAGGGGGGCCCCTATGAAAAACTGTTTTTT
>TRBJ2-3|.|.|TRBV15
CATSRDRVSTDTQYF
TGTGCCACCAGCAGAGATCGGGTTTCCACAGATACGCAGTATTTT
>TRBJ2-7|.|few|TRBV7-5
CASSPHDRAYEQYF
TGTGCCAGCAGCCCACACGACAGAGCCTACGAGCAGTACTTC
>TRBJ2-3|.|.|TRBV10-2
CASSESGGRGAQYF
TGCGCCAGCAGTGAGTCGGGGGGGCGAGGGGCGCAGTATTTT
>TRBJ1-2|.|.|TRBV14
CASSLIPQGYYGYTF
TGTGCCAGCAGCCTCATTCCACAGGGATACTATGGCTACACCTTC
>TRBJ1-3|.|few|TRBV12-5
CASTGWGHSGNTIYF
TGTGCCAGCACCGGATGGGGCCACTCTGGAAACACCATATATTTT
>TRBJ2-5|TRBD2|few|TRBV9
CASSSTSGQETQYF
TGTGCCAGCAGCTCGACTAGCGGCCAAGAGACCCAGTACTTC
>TRBJ2-1|TRBD1|few|TRBV11-3
CASSLGQGYNEQFF
TGTGCCAGCAGCTTAGGACAGGGTTACAATGAGCAGTTCTTC
>TRBJ2-3|TRBD2|few|TRBV6-8
CASSGGGLAGSTDTQYF
TGTGCCAGCAGTGGTGGCGGACTAGCGGGAAGCACAGATACGCAGTATTTT
>TRBJ1-2|.|.|TRBV19
CASFDPEGLNYGYTF
TGTGCCAGTTTTGACCCCGAAGGGCTTAACTATGGCTACACCTTC
>TRBJ1-1|TRBD1|few|TRBV29-1
CSVLGQGLPEAFF
TGCAGCGTCCTAGGACAGGGACTACCCGAAGCTTTCTTT
>TRBJ1-1|.|.|TRBV11-3
CASSFQDPYTEAFF
TGTGCCAGCAGCTTCCAAGACCCGTACACTGAAGCTTTCTTT
>TRBJ1-1|.|.|TRBV30
CAWSRQVGTEAFF
TGTGCCTGGAGTCGACAGGTGGGCACTGAAGCTTTCTTT
>TRBJ1-3|.|.|TRBV9
CASSPRFGNTIYF
TGTGCCAGCAGCCCCAGATTTGGAAACACCATATATTTT
>TRBJ1-3|.|.|TRBV6-8
CASSYPRQVYSGNTIYF
TGTGCCAGCAGTTACCCGAGACAGGTTTACTCTGGAAACACCATATATTTT
>TRBJ1-2|.|few|TRBV12-2
CATRDKTIGHYGYTF
TGTGCCACTAGGGACAAGACTATAGGTCACTATGGCTACACCTTC
>TRBJ1-5|.|.|TRBV18
CASSAKVDQPQHF
TGTGCCAGCTCAGCAAAAGTAGATCAGCCCCAGCATTTT
>TRBJ1-4|.|few|TRBV6-8
CASSYGRTNEKLFF
TGTGCCAGCAGTTACGGCAGAACTAATGAAAAACTGTTTTTT
>TRBJ2-1|TRBD2|medium-sized|TRBV11-3
CASSPLAEVYNEQFF
TGTGCCAGCAGCCCCCTAGCGGAAGTCTACAATGAGCAGTTCTTC
>TRBJ2-7|.|few|TRBV11-3
CASSLGGRVGYEQYF
TGTGCCAGCAGCTTAGGAGGCAGGGTAGGCTACGAGCAGTACTTC
>TRBJ2-2|TRBD2|.|TRBV19
CASSITSGRGELFF
TGTGCCAGTAGTATAACTAGCGGGAGAGGGGAGCTGTTTTTT
>TRBJ2-5|.|.|TRBV28
CASRSEDLYQETQYF
TGTGCCAGCAGGTCCGAAGATCTGTACCAAGAGACCCAGTACTTC